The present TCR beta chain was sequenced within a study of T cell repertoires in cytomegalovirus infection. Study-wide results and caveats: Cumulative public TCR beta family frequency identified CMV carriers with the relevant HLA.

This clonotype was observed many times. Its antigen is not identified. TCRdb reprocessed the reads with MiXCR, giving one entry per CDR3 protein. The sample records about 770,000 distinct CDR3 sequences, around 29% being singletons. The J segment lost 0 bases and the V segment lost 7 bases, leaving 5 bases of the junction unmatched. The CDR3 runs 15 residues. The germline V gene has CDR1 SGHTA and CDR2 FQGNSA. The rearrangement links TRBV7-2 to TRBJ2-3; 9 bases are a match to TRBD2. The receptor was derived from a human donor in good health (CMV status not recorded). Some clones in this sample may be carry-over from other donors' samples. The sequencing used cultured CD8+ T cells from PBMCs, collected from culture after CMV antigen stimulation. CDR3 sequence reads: CASMSGGISTDTQYF. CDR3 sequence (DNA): TGTGCCAGCATGAGCGGGGGGATCAGCACAGATACGCAGTATTTT.